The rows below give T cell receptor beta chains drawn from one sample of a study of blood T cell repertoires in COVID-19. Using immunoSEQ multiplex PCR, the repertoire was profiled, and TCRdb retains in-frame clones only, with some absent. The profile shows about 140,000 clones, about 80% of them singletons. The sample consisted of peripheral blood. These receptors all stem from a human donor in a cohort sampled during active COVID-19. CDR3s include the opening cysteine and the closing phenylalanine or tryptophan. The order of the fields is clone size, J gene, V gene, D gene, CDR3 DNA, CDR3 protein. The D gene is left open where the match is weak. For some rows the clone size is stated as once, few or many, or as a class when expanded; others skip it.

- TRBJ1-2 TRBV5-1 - TGCGCCAGCAGCTTGGATTATTTTGGCTACACCTTC CASSLDYFGYTF
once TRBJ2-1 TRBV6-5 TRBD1 TGTGCCAGCAGTTACCGCCGACAGGGGAGTGCCAATGAGCAGTTCTTC CASSYRRQGSANEQFF
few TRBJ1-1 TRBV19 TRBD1 TGTGCCAGTAGTAGAGACAGGGGGGCTGAAGCTTTCTTT CASSRDRGAEAFF
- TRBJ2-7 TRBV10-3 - TGTGCCACAGGTGGGGGGGCGGGGTCAAAGGGCTACGAGCAGTACTTC CATGGGAGSKGYEQYF
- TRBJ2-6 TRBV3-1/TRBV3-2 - TGTGCCAGCAGCCACCGCAGGGGAAGCTCTGGGGCCAACGTCCTGACTTTC CASSHRRGSSGANVLTF
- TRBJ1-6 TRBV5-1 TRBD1 TGCGCCAGCAGCTTGGGCACCGGGACAGGGGTCTCCTATAATTCACCCCTCCACTTT CASSLGTGTGVSYNSPLHF
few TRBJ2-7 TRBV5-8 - TGTGCCAGCAGCTGGCGGGGGACAACCTCCTACGAGCAGTACTTC CASSWRGTTSYEQYF
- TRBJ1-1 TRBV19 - TGTGCCAGCCTAGAGGGAGGGGACACTGAAGCTTTCTTT CASLEGGDTEAFF
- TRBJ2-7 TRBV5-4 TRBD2 TGTGCCAGCACAACTCGGCGGGGGGGTTACTACGAGCAGTACTTC CASTTRRGGYYEQYF
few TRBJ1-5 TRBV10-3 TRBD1 TGTGCCATCAGGGCGGACAGGGGGAATCAGCCCCAGCATTTT CAIRADRGNQPQHF
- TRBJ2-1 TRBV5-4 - TGTGCCAGCAGCTTGGCAGGGGCCCCTGGCAATGAGCAGTTCTTC CASSLAGAPGNEQFF
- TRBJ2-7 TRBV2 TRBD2 TGTGCCAGCAGACTAGCGGGCACCTACGAGCAGTACTTC CASRLAGTYEQYF
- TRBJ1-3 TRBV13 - TGTGCCAGCAGCTTAGGAAGTGGGACATATGGTGTCGGGGTCACCATATATTTT CASSLGSGTYGVGVTIYF
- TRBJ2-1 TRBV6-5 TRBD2 TGTGCCAGCAGTTACCCTAGCGGGGGGGCCTACAATGAGCAGTTCTTC CASSYPSGGAYNEQFF
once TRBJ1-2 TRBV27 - TGTGCCAGCAGGGAAACAGGGCGGCGGAAATATGGCTACACCTTC CASRETGRRKYGYTF
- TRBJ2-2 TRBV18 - TGTGCCAGCTCACCACCCCTCACCGGGGAGCTGTTTTTT CASSPPLTGELFF
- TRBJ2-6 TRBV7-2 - TGTGCCAGCACGATGACAGGCTCTGGGGCCAACGTCCTGACTTTC CASTMTGSGANVLTF
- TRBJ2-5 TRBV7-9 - TGTGCCAGCAGCTACACCTTTACCGGCAGGGCGGCTATCCAGACCCAGTACTTC CASSYTFTGRAAIQTQYF
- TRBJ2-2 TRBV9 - TGTGCCAGCAGCCCCCGATGGAGGGAGAACACCGGGGAGCTGTTTTTT CASSPRWRENTGELFF
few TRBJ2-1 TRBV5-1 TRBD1 TGCGCCAGTCAGACAGGGGACTCGTACAATGAGCAGTTCTTC CASQTGDSYNEQFF
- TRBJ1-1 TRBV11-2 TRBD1 TGTGCCAGCAGCTATTCGACAGGGGCCACTGAAGCTTTCTTT CASSYSTGATEAFF
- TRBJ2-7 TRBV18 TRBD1 TGTGCCAGCTCACCCCGGGACAGAACCTACGAGCAGTACTTC CASSPRDRTYEQYF
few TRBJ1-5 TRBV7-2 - TGTGCCAGCAGCTTAGCGTTAAGCAATCAGCCCCAGCATTTT CASSLALSNQPQHF
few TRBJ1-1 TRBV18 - TGTGCCAGCTCACCTGGACAGACTGAAGCTTTCTTT CASSPGQTEAFF
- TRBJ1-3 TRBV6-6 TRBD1 TGTGCCAGCAGTCGGGGACAGGGGTCCGGGGGCGGAAACACCATATATTTT CASSRGQGSGGGNTIYF
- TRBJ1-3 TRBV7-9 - TGTGCCAGCAGCTCCCGGGAAGCCTCTGGAAACACCATATATTTT CASSSREASGNTIYF
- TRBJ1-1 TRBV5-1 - TGCGCCAGCAGCGCGCTGACAGAAGAAGCTTTCTTT CASSALTEEAFF
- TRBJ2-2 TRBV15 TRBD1 TGTGCCACCAGCAGGGGGGGACAGGGATACACCGGGGAGCTGTTTTTT CATSRGGQGYTGELFF
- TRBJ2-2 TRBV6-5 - TGTGCCAGCAGTTACTCGACCAGGGGATACACCGGGGAGCTGTTTTTT CASSYSTRGYTGELFF
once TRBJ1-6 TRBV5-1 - TGCGCCAGCAGCTTGTTGGGGTCCCAGGGTTCACCCCTCCACTTT CASSLLGSQGSPLHF
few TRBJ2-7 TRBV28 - TGTGCCAGCAGTTTATCTGCCTCGGGTCAGTACTTC CASSLSASGQYF
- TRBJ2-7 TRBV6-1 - TGTGCCAGCAGTGAAGGAATAGGGAGCCCCTACGAGCAGTACTTC CASSEGIGSPYEQYF
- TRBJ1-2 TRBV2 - - CARKGLSGPNYGYTF
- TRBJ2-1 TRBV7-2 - TGTGCCAGCAGCTCCCCGACTTTCTCCTACAATGAGCAGTTCTTC CASSSPTFSYNEQFF
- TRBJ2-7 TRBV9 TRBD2 TGTGCCAGCAGCGTAGGACTAGCGGGGGGGCACGAGCAGTACTTC CASSVGLAGGHEQYF
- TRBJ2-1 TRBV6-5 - TGTGCCAGCAGTTACTCGCAGGGTTTGGGGGAGCAGTTCTTC CASSYSQGLGEQFF
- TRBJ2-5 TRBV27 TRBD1 TGTGCCAGCAGTTCGGGGCGGGTCGGGGCGTGGGACAGTAAAGAGACCCAGTACTTC CASSSGRVGAWDSKETQYF
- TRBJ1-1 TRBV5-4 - TGTGCCAGCAGCCCAATGAAGACAGCAAACACTGAAGCTTTCTTT CASSPMKTANTEAFF
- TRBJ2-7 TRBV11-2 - TGTGCCAGCAGCCGCGGGGTCGGCGAGCAGTACTTC CASSRGVGEQYF
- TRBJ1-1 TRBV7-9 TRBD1 TGTGCCAGCAGTTTGACAGGGTTGACTGAAGCTTTCTTT CASSLTGLTEAFF
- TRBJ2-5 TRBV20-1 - TGCAGTGCTAGAGCAGGAGAGACCCAGTACTTC CSARAGETQYF
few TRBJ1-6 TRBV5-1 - TGCGCCAGCAGCGCTGATAAGGGGAATTCACCCCTCCACTTT CASSADKGNSPLHF
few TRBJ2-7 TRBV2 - TGTGCCAGCATGACTCCTGAATCCTACGAGCAGTACTTC CASMTPESYEQYF
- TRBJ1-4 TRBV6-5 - TGTGCCAGCAGTCGGACTGAGGAAAAACTGTTTTTT CASSRTEEKLFF
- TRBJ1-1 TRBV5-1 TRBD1 TGCGCCAGCAGCGACAGTCTCGGGACAGGGCAAAATGAAGCTTTCTTT CASSDSLGTGQNEAFF
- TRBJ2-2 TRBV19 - TGTGCCTCACAACAGGGTTCCGGCACCGGGGAGCTGTTTTTT CASQQGSGTGELFF